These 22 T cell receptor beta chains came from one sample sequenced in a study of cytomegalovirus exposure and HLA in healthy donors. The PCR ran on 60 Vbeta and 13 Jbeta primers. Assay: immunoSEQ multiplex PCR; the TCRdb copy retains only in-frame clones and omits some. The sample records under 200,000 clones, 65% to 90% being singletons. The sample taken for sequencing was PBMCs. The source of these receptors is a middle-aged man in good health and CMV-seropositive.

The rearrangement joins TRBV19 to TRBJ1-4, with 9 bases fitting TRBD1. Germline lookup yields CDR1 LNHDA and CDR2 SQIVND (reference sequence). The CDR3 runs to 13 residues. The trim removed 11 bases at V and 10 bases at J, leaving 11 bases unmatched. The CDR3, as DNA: TGTGCCGCCTCCGGGACAGGGAGCCGAAAACTGTTTTTT. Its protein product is CAASGTGSRKLFF.

In DNA form, the CDR3 reads TGCGCCAGCAGTGCGCGAAAGATAGATACGCAGTATTTT. Amino acid sequence: CASSARKIDTQYF. The rearrangement joins TRBV10-1 to TRBJ2-3, with D uncertain. Germline CDR1 reads WNHNN; CDR2 reads SYGVQD (reference sequence). The CDR3 is 13 amino acids. V lost 4 bases and J lost 5, with 10 bases in between.

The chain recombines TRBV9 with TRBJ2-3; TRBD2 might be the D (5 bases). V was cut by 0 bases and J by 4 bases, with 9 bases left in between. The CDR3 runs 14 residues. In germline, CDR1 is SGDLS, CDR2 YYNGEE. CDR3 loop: CASSVDLSADTQYF. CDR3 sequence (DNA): TGTGCCAGCAGCGTAGATCTTAGCGCAGATACGCAGTATTTT. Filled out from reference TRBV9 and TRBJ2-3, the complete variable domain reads DSGVTQTPKHLITATGQRVTLRCSPRSGDLSVYWYQQSLDQGLQFLIQYYNGEERAKGNILERFSAQQFPDLHSELNLSSLELGDSALYFCASSVDLSADTQYFGPGTRLTVL.

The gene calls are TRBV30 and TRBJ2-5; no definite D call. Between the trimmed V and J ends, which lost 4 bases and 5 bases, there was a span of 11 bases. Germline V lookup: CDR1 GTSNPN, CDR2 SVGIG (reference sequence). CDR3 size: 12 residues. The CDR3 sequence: CAWNLGLETQYF. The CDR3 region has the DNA TGTGCCTGGAACCTCGGGTTGGAGACCCAGTACTTC.

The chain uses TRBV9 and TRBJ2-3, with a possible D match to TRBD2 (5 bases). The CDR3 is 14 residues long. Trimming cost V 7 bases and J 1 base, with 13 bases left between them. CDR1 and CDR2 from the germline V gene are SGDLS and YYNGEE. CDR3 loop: CASAVDGGTDTQYF. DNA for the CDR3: TGTGCCAGCGCAGTAGACGGGGGCACAGATACGCAGTATTTT.

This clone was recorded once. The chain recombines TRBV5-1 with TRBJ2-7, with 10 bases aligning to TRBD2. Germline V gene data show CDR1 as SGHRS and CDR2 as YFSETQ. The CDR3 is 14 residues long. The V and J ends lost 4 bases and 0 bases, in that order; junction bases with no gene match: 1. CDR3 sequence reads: CASSPSGSSYEQYV. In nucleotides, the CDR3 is TGCGCCAGCAGCCCTAGCGGGAGCTCCTACGAGCAGTACGTC.

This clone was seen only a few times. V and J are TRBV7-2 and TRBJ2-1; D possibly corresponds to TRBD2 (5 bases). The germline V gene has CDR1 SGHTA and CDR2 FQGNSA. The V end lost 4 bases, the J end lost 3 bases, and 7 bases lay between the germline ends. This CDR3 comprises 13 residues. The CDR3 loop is CASSSGIYNEQFF. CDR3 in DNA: TGTGCCAGCAGCTCGGGGATCTACAATGAGCAGTTCTTC.

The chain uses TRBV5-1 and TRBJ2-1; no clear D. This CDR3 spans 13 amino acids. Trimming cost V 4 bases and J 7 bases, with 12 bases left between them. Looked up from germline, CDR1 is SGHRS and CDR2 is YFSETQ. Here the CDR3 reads CASSPRNANEQFF. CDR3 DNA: TGCGCCAGCAGCCCTAGAAACGCGAATGAGCAGTTCTTC.

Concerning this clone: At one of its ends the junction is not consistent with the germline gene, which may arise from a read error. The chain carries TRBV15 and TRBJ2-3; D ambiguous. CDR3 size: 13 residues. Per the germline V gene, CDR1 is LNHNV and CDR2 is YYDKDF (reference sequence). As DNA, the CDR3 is TGTGCCACCAGAAGAGTTGTCGCAGATACGCAGTATTTT. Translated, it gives CATRRVVADTQYF.

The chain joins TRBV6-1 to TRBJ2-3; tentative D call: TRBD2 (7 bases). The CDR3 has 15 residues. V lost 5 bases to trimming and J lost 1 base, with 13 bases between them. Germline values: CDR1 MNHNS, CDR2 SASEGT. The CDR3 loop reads CASSSWGGGTDTQYF. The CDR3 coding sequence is TGTGCCAGCAGTTCATGGGGGGGCGGCACAGATACGCAGTATTTT.

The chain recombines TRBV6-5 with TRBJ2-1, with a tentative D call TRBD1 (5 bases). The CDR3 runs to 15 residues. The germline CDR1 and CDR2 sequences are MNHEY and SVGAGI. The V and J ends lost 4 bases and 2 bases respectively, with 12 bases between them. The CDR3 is CASSWTPEPYNEQFF. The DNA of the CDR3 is TGTGCCAGCAGTTGGACACCCGAACCCTACAATGAGCAGTTCTTC.

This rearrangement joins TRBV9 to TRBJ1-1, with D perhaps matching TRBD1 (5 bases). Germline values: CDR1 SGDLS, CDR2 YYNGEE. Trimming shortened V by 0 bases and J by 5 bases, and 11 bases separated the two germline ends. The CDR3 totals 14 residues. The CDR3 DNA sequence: TGTGCCAGCAGCGTAGATGGGCGGGGGACTGAAGCTTTCTTT. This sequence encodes CASSVDGRGTEAFF.

The CDR3 coding sequence is TGTGCCATTAGGACTAGCGGTGACAATGAGCAGTTCTTC. The encoded protein is CAIRTSGDNEQFF. The gene calls are TRBV6-1 and TRBJ2-1; 10 nucleotides agree with TRBD2. Germline V CDR1 and CDR2: MNHNS, SASEGT. V lost 10 bases, J lost 5 bases, and 5 bases stayed unmatched. The CDR3 contains 13 residues.

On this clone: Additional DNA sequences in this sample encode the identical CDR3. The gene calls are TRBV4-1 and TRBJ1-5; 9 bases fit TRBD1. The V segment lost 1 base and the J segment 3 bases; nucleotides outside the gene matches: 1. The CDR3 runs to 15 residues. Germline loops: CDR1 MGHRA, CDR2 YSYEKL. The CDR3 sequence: CASSQGDRDNQPQHF. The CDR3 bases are TGCGCCAGCAGCCAAGGGGACAGGGACAATCAGCCCCAGCATTTT.

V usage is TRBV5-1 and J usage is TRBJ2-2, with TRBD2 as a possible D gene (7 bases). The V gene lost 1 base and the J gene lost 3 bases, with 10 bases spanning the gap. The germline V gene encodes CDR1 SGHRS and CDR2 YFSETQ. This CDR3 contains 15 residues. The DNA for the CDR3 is TGCGCCAGCAGCTTGTCGGGGGGCGACACCGGGGAGCTGTTTTTT. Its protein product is CASSLSGGDTGELFF.

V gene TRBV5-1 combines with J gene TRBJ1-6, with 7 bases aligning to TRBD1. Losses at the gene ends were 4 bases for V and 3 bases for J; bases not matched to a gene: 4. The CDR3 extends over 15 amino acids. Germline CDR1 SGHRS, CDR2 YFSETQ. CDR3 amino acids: CASSRDRVYNSPLHF. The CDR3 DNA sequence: TGCGCCAGCAGCCGAGACAGGGTCTATAATTCACCCCTCCACTTT.

CDR3 protein: CASSPSGANKAEAFF. The CDR3 DNA reads TGTGCCAGCAGCCCGAGCGGGGCAAATAAGGCTGAAGCTTTCTTT. The rearrangement joins TRBV9 to TRBJ1-1; tentative D call: TRBD1 (5 bases). Germline assignment: CDR1 SGDLS and CDR2 YYNGEE. The CDR3 spans 15 residues. The V gene lost 4 bases and the J gene lost 6 bases, with 19 bases spanning the gap.

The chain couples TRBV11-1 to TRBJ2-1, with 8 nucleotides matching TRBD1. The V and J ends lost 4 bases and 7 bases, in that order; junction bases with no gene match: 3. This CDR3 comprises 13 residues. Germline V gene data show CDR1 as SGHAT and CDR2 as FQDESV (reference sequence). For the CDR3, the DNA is TGTGCCAGCAGCTCAGACAGGGGAAATGAGCAGTTCTTC. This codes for CASSSDRGNEQFF.

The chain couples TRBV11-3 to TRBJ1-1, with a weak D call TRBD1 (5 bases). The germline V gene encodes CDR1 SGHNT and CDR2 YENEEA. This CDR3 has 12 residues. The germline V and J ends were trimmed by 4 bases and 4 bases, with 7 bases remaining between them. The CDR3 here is CASSWGGTEAFF. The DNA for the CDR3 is TGTGCCAGCAGCTGGGGGGGCACTGAAGCTTTCTTT.

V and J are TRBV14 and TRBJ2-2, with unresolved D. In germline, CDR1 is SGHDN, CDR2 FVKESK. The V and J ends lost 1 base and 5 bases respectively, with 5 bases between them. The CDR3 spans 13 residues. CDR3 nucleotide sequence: TGTGCCAGCAGCCAAGCTAATACCGGGGAGCTGTTTTTT. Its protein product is CASSQANTGELFF.

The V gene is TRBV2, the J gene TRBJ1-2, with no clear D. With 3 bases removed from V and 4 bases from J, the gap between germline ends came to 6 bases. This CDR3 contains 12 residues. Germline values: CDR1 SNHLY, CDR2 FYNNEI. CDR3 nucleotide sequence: TGTGCCAGCAGTGACACGAGCTATGGCTACACCTTC. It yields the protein CASSDTSYGYTF.

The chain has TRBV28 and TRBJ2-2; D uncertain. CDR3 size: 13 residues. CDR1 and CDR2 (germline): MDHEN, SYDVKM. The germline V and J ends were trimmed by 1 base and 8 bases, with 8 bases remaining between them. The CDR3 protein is CASSLSTLGELFF. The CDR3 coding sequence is TGTGCCAGCAGTTTATCTACCCTTGGGGAGCTGTTTTTT. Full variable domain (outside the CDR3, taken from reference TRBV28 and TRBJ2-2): DVKVTQSSRYLVKRTGEKVFLECVQDMDHENMFWYRQDPGLGLRLIYFSYDVKMKEKGDIPEGYSVSREKKERFSLILESASTNQTSMYLCASSLSTLGELFFGEGSRLTVL.